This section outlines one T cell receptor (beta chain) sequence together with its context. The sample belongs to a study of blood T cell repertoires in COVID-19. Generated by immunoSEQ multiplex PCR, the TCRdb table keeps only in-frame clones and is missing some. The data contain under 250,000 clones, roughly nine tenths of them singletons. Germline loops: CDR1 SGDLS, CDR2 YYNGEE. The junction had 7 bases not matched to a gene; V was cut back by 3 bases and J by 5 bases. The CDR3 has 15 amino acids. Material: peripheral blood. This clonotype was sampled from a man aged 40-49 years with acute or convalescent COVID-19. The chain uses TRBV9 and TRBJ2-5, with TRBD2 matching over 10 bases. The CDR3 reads CASSDSGGAVETQYF. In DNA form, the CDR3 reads TGTGCCAGCAGCGACAGCGGGGGGGCCGTGGAGACCCAGTACTTC. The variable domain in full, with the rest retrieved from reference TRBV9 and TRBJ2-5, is DSGVTQTPKHLITATGQRVTLRCSPRSGDLSVYWYQQSLDQGLQFLIQYYNGEERAKGNILERFSAQQFPDLHSELNLSSLELGDSALYFCASSDSGGAVETQYFGPGTRLLVL.